This T cell receptor (beta chain) was sequenced in a study of T cell responses to AZD1222 COVID-19 vaccine. Generated by immunoSEQ multiplex PCR, the TCRdb table keeps only in-frame clones and is missing some. This sample has tens of thousands of clones, with approximately 86% found just once. CDR1 MNHEY and CDR2 SVGEGT come from the germline V gene. The CDR3 loop spans 12 amino acids. The ends were cut back, 2 bases at V and 3 bases at J, with 5 bases in the middle. As concerns this clone: What it binds is unknown.

Whole-study results and caveats: The donors showed a predominance of white British ancestry and of females, with possible underestimation of clonal diversity. With dominance at 160-218 and 743-854, vaccine-associated CD4 TCRs spanned spike. Sampling captured repertoires only after the peak T cell response.

The sequence derives from an adult who received the AZD1222 COVID-19 vaccine. The source material was peripheral blood, sampled 28 days after the second AZD1222 dose. This chain joins TRBV6-2 or TRBV6-3 and TRBJ2-7; unclear D gene. Here the CDR3 reads CASSYNNYEQYF. Here the CDR3 DNA reads TGTGCCAGCAGTTACAATAACTACGAGCAGTACTTC.